This TCR beta chain was sequenced during a study of T-cell reconstitution after alpha-beta-depleted transplantation in children. Preparation of the TCRbeta library involved a method that used unique molecular identifiers. TCRdb re-called the PCR reads through MiXCR, storing one row per CDR3 protein. The repertoire has some 280,000 distinct CDR3 sequences, 9.9% of them found once; the top ten carry around 9.1%. This clonotype showed up just a few times. The germline V gene encodes CDR1 SGHDN and CDR2 FVKESK. This CDR3 region has 15 residues. J lost 6 bases, V lost 4 bases, and 8 bases had no gene match.

This chain joins TRBV14 and TRBJ2-1, with TRBD1 identical over 8 bases. This receptor was obtained from a human donor who donated a stem cell graft to a child with SCID. The source was PBMCs from the stem cell graft donor, collected from the stem cell graft. The CDR3 DNA is TGTGCCAGCAGCCCCACAGGGGGTTCGGGCAATGAGCAGTTCTTC. Encoded protein: CASSPTGGSGNEQFF.